A selection of T cell receptor beta chains follows, all from one sample in a study of Ad26.COV2.S vaccination and SARS-CoV-2 variants. The protocol was immunoSEQ multiplex PCR, while the TCRdb copy is restricted to in-frame clones and leaves out a portion. This sample has hundreds of thousands of clones, with 88% found just once. This sample comprised peripheral blood, obtained in a trial of Ad26.COV2.S vaccine versus placebo. The receptors were sampled from a person aged 18-65 years who received the Ad26.COV2.S COVID-19 vaccine or a placebo. The CDR3 runs from the conserved cysteine through the conserved F or W. The order of the fields is CDR3 length, D gene, clone size, V gene, J gene, CDR3 DNA, CDR3 protein. A D gene is named only where the DNA matches it firmly. A row's size may be missing; if present it is once, few, many or a size class.

15	.	.	TRBV6-1	TRBJ1-5	TGTGCCAGCAGTGACCGGACAGTCGGCAATCAGCCCCAGCATTTT	CASSDRTVGNQPQHF
14	TRBD2	.	TRBV19	TRBJ2-7	TGTGCCAGTAGTCAAACTAGCGGGGGTTACGAGCAGTACTTC	CASSQTSGGYEQYF
13	.	.	TRBV18	TRBJ2-7	TGTGCCAGCTCACCGGGCAGCACCTACGAGCAGTACTTC	CASSPGSTYEQYF
14	TRBD1	.	TRBV27	TRBJ1-5	TGTGCCAGCAGTTTGGGACAGAAAAATCAGCCCCAGCATTTT	CASSLGQKNQPQHF
16	.	.	TRBV6-6	TRBJ2-1	TGTGCCAGCAGTCATCCTTGGATAGCGGAGGACAATGAGCAGTTCTTC	CASSHPWIAEDNEQFF
15	.	.	TRBV15	TRBJ2-2	TGTGCCACTTGGGGGCAGGGCCAGGCCACCGGGGAGCTGTTTTTT	CATWGQGQATGELFF
15	.	.	TRBV9	TRBJ2-1	TGTGCCAGCAGCGCGAATTACCCCCCACACAATGAGCAGTTCTTC	CASSANYPPHNEQFF
13	.	few	TRBV19	TRBJ1-4	TGTGCCAGTAGACGGTCAGGACCGGAAAAACTGTTTTTT	CASRRSGPEKLFF
13	.	.	TRBV3-1/TRBV3-2	TRBJ2-7	TGTGCCAGCAGCGACCTTACCTCCTACGAGCAGTACTTC	CASSDLTSYEQYF
14	.	.	TRBV7-2	TRBJ2-2	TGTGCCAGCAGAAAACCCGCGGGCACCGGGGAGCTGTTTTTT	CASRKPAGTGELFF
15	.	.	TRBV14	TRBJ2-2	TGTGCCAGCAGCCAAGTTAGTCACGGAACCGGGGAGCTGTTTTTT	CASSQVSHGTGELFF
15	.	.	TRBV19	TRBJ2-1	TGTGCCAGTAGTAGAAGCGGATCCTCCTACAATGAGCAGTTCTTC	CASSRSGSSYNEQFF
13	.	.	TRBV6-5	TRBJ1-5	TGTGCCAGCAGTCTCGATCAGTCCCAGCCCCAGCATTTT	CASSLDQSQPQHF
15	.	.	TRBV10-3	TRBJ1-3	TGTGCCATCAAATCCGACCCATCGGGAGGAAACACCATATATTTT	CAIKSDPSGGNTIYF
13	.	.	TRBV7-3	TRBJ2-2	TGTGCCAGCAGCTTAACGAACACCGGGGAGCTGTTTTTT	CASSLTNTGELFF
14	.	.	TRBV3-1/TRBV3-2	TRBJ1-6	TGTGCCAGCAGCCAAGTACCAGGGTATTCACCCCTCCACTTT	CASSQVPGYSPLHF
14	TRBD1	once	TRBV6-5	TRBJ2-7	TGTGCCAGCGGACTGGGGGGACAGGGTCCGGGGCAGTACTTC	CASGLGGQGPGQYF
14	.	once	TRBV27	TRBJ2-7	TGTGCCAGCAGTTTCGGAGCGGAGGTCTACGAGCAGTACTTC	CASSFGAEVYEQYF
15	TRBD1	.	TRBV10-1	TRBJ2-7	TGCGCCAGCAGTCTAGGTTGGGACAGGGCCTGCGAGCAGTACTTC	CASSLGWDRACEQYF
15	.	once	TRBV27	TRBJ1-6	TGTGCCAGCAGTTTATCGGGGGGATCGGATTCACCCCTCCACTTT	CASSLSGGSDSPLHF
15	.	.	TRBV9	TRBJ2-7	TGTGCCAGCAGCGTAGGTCCCGTGATCTCCTACGAGCAGTACTTC	CASSVGPVISYEQYF
16	TRBD2	.	TRBV4-2	TRBJ2-1	TGTGCCAGCAGCCACCAGACTAGCGGGAGGGCCTCTGAGCAGTTCTTC	CASSHQTSGRASEQFF
14	.	.	TRBV7-6	TRBJ1-2	TGTGCCAGCAGCTTAGACCCCGGGGGGCAAGGCTACACCTTC	CASSLDPGGQGYTF
15	.	.	TRBV5-1	TRBJ2-5	TGCGCCAGCAGCGTAAGACAGGCGACCCAAGAGACCCAGTACTTC	CASSVRQATQETQYF
12	.	.	TRBV19	TRBJ1-5	TGTGCCAGTAGTATCAGGAATCAGCCCCAGCATTTT	CASSIRNQPQHF
14	.	.	TRBV6-5	TRBJ1-5	TGTGCCAGCAGTTACTCCACGTTGACTCAGCCCCAGCATTTT	CASSYSTLTQPQHF
13	.	.	TRBV7-2	TRBJ1-5	TGTGCCAGCAGCTCACCGCCGGGGCAGCCCCAGCATTTT	CASSSPPGQPQHF
16	TRBD1	.	TRBV9	TRBJ2-7	TGTGCCAGCAGCGTCGATCCCGGGACAGCCCGCTACGAGCAGTACTTC	CASSVDPGTARYEQYF
13	.	.	TRBV6-5	TRBJ1-2	TGTGCCAGCAGTTACGCGTCTAACTATGGCTACACCTTC	CASSYASNYGYTF
15	.	.	TRBV3-1/TRBV3-2	TRBJ1-3	TGTGCCAGCAGCCAAGAGCCCAGAAATGGAAACACCATATATTTT	CASSQEPRNGNTIYF
14	TRBD1	.	TRBV6-5	TRBJ1-2	TGTGCCAGCAGGAGACAGGGTCTAGGCTATGGCTACACCTTC	CASRRQGLGYGYTF
13	TRBD1	.	TRBV30	TRBJ1-1	TGTGCCTGGAGGACAGGGGGCCTCACTGAAGCTTTCTTT	CAWRTGGLTEAFF
15	.	.	TRBV5-1	TRBJ2-7	TGCGCCAGCAGCTTGACCGGGGATCGGACCTACGAGCAGTACTTC	CASSLTGDRTYEQYF
15	.	few	TRBV6-4	TRBJ2-3	TGTGCCAGCAGTGACTCGAAGGACGGGACAGATACGCAGTATTTT	CASSDSKDGTDTQYF
13	TRBD1	.	TRBV7-9	TRBJ2-1	TGTGCCAGCCCCCAGACAGGGGGGAATGAGCAGTTCTTC	CASPQTGGNEQFF
14	TRBD2	.	TRBV7-9	TRBJ2-1	TGTGCCAGCAGCTTACGGGAGGGCTACAATGAGCAGTTCTTC	CASSLREGYNEQFF
14	TRBD2	.	TRBV30	TRBJ2-2	TGTGCCTGGAGCGGGAGGGCCATTGGCGGGGAGCTGTTTTTT	CAWSGRAIGGELFF
17	.	.	TRBV5-1	TRBJ1-5	TGCGCCAGCAGCTTGGAAGGTACGGGGGTCAGCAATCAGCCCCAGCATTTT	CASSLEGTGVSNQPQHF
14	.	.	TRBV28	TRBJ1-1	TGTGCCAGCAGTTTTGGGGTTGTAGGCACTGAAGCTTTCTTT	CASSFGVVGTEAFF
14	.	.	TRBV6-5	TRBJ1-5	TGTGCCAGCAAATCTATCGGGGGGAATCAGCCCCAGCATTTT	CASKSIGGNQPQHF
17	TRBD1	.	TRBV30	TRBJ2-7	TGTGCCTGGAGTGTCCGTTTCGGGACAGGGAGATCCTACGAGCAGTACTTC	CAWSVRFGTGRSYEQYF
19	TRBD2	.	TRBV3-1/TRBV3-2	TRBJ2-5	TGTGCCAGCAGCCCGAGACTAGCGGGGGCGCCGACGTACCAAGAGACCCAGTACTTC	CASSPRLAGAPTYQETQYF
15	.	once	TRBV5-1	TRBJ1-5	TGCGCCAGCAGCTTAGAGGACAGTTCGAATCAGCCCCAGCATTTT	CASSLEDSSNQPQHF
19	TRBD1	.	TRBV28	TRBJ2-6	TGTGCCAGCAGTTCCCCCGGGACAGCTCTAATCTCTGGGGCCAACGTCCTGACTTTC	CASSSPGTALISGANVLTF
12	.	.	TRBV15	TRBJ2-5	TGTGCCACCAGCAAAAATTGGGAGACCCAGTACTTC	CATSKNWETQYF
15	.	.	TRBV4-3	TRBJ1-5	TGCGCCAGCAGCCAAGTAATTGGTGGGAATCAGCCCCAGCATTTT	CASSQVIGGNQPQHF
13	.	.	TRBV5-1	TRBJ2-5	TGCGCCAGCAGCTTGGGGGGTGGCGAGACCCAGTACTTC	CASSLGGGETQYF
14	.	once	TRBV27	TRBJ2-7	TGTGCCAGCAGTCTTGGGGGACACCAATACGAGCAGTACTTC	CASSLGGHQYEQYF
15	.	.	TRBV13	TRBJ2-3	TGTGCCAGCAGCTCCCGGACAGAGAGCACAGATACGCAGTATTTT	CASSSRTESTDTQYF
15	TRBD1	.	TRBV7-2	TRBJ1-2	TGTGCCAGCAGCTTCCAGGGGGCCTCTAACTATGGCTACACCTTC	CASSFQGASNYGYTF